This T cell receptor (beta chain) is from a study of vaccination and CD4 T cells after COVID-19. As for the study in general: Convalescent individuals numbered four females and six males, two being Hispanic. Overlapping SARS-CoV-2, HCoV-NL63, HCoV-OC43 and HCoV-229E spike peptides were used to stimulate cells.

The treatment is: roughly 11-day PBMC culture with coronavirus spike peptide pools or control peptides (ViraFEST assay). Following expansion of antigen-specific T cells with peptide pools, ViraFEST then sequenced TCRs. With respect to this clonotype: Its target is unknown.

The Oncomine TCR Beta short-read assay was applied to DNA of cultured CD4+ T cells. TCRdb independently ran MiXCR on the PCR reads; one entry per CDR3 protein. The sample consists of 8,500 to 10,000 distinct CDR3 sequences, around 64% of them appearing once. The sequencing input was CD4+ T cells from blood, cultured in vitro. The origin of this receptor is a human donor who had recovered from COVID-19.

In DNA, the CDR3 is TGTGCCAGCAGTTACCGGGGTAGCAATCAGCCCCAGCATTTT. Its translation: CASSYRGSNQPQHF. The chain links TRBV6-2 or TRBV6-3 to TRBJ1-5, with D unresolved. With 2 bases removed from V and 0 bases from J, the gap between germline ends came to 5 bases. The CDR3 length is 14 residues. Per germline, CDR1 MNHEY and CDR2 SVGEGT.